This T cell receptor (beta chain) was observed in a study of T cell changes during pregnancy in multiple sclerosis. Generated by immunoSEQ multiplex PCR, the TCRdb table keeps only in-frame clones and is missing some. The sample comprises roughly 100,000 clones, 90% of which are singletons, and around 0.78% rests with the top ten. Germline lookup yields CDR1 SGHVS and CDR2 FQNEAQ. J lost 4 bases, V lost 5 bases, and 23 bases had no gene match. The length of the CDR3 is 20 residues. This clonotype was obtained from a female donor in good health, enrolled as a control in a pregnancy study. The chain has TRBV7-8 and TRBJ2-7; 10 bases line up with TRBD1. Sequenced here: peripheral blood, sampled in the second trimester of pregnancy. The CDR3 nucleotides read TGTGCCAGCAGCGGCGACACCACGGGACAGGGGAGGTTAAGGGTATACGAGCAGTACTTC. Translating it yields CASSGDTTGQGRLRVYEQYF.